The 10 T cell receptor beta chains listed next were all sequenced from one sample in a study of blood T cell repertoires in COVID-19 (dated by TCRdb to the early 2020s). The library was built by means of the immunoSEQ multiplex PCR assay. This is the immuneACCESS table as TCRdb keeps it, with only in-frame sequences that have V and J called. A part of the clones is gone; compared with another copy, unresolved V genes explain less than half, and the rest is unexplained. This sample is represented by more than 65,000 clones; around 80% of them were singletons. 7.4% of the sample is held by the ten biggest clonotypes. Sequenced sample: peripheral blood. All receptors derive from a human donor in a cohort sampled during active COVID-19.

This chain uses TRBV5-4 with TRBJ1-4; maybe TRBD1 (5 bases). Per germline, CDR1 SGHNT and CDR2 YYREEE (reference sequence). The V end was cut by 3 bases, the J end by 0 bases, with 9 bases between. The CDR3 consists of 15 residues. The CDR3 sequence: CASSSGHSTNEKLFF. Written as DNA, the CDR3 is TGTGCCAGCAGCTCAGGACACTCAACTAATGAAAAACTGTTTTTT.

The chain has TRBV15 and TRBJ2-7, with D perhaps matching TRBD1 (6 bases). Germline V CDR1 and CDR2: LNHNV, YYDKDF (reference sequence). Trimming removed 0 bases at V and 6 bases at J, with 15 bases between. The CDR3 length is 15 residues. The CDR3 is CATSRDGWRGGEQYF. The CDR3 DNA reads TGTGCCACCAGCAGAGATGGGTGGCGAGGGGGCGAGCAGTACTTC.

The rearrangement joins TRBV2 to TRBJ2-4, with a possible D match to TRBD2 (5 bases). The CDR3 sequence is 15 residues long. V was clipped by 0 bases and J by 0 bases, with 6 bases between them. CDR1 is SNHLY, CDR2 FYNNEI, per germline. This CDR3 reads CASSEARVAKNIQYF. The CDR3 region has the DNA TGTGCCAGCAGTGAAGCGCGGGTAGCCAAAAACATTCAGTACTTC.

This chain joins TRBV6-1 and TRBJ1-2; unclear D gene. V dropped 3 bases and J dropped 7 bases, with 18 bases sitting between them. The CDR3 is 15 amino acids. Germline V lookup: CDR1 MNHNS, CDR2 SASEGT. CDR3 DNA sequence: TGTGCCAGCAGTGACCCCCGGAGGGTGGTGGGTGGCTACACCTTC. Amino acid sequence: CASSDPRRVVGGYTF.

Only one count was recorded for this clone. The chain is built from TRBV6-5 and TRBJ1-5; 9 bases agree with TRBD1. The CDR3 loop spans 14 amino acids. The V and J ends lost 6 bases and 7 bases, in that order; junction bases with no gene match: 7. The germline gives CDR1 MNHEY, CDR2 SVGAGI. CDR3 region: CASRGGQGGQPQHF. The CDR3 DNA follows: TGTGCCAGCAGGGGGGGACAGGGTGGGCAGCCCCAGCATTTT.

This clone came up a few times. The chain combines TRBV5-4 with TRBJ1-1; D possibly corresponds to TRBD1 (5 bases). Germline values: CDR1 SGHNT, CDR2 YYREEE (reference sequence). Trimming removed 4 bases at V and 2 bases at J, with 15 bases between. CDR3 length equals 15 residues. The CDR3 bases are TGTGCCAGCAGCGTTCCAGGGTACGGAAACACTGAAGCTTTCTTT. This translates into CASSVPGYGNTEAFF.

For the CDR3, the DNA is TGTGCCACCAGTGCCCTGGGGGGGGGAAATTCACCCCTCCACTTT. It codes for CATSALGGGNSPLHF. V is TRBV24-1 and J is TRBJ1-6, with TRBD1 as a possible D gene (5 bases). V was trimmed by 5 bases and J by 7 bases, leaving 14 bases between them. The CDR3 length is 15 residues. Germline lookup yields CDR1 KGHDR and CDR2 SFDVKD.

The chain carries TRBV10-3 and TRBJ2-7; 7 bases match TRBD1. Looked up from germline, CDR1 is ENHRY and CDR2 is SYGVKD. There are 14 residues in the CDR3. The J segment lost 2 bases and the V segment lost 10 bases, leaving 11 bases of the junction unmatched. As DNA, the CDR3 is TGTGCCACTCAATATCTTACAGGGGCCTACGAGCAGTACTTC. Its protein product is CATQYLTGAYEQYF.

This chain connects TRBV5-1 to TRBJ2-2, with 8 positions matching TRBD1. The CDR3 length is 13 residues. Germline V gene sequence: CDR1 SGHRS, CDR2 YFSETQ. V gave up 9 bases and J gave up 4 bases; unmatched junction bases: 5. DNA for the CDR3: TGCGCCACCAAACAGGGGGGCACCGGGGAGCTGTTTTTT. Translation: CATKQGGTGELFF.

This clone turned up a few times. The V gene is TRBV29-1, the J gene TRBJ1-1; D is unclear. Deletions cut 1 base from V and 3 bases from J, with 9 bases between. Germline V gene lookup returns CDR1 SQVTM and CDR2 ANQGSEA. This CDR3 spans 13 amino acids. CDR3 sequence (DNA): TGCAGCGTTGAAGCCAATAGTTACACTGAAGCTTTCTTT. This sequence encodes CSVEANSYTEAFF.